This TCR beta chain was found in a study of blood T cell repertoires in COVID-19. As for the study in general: Samples representing acute and convalescent COVID-19 were sourced from the United States, Italy and Spain.

TCRdb's table, derived via immunoSEQ multiplex PCR, lists solely in-frame clones and lacks some. Seen here are more than 300,000 clones, less than 90% observed once, and the top ten hold 5.1%. This CDR3 spans 12 amino acids. Between the trimmed V and J ends, which lost 5 bases and 10 bases, there was a span of 14 bases. The sequenced material came from PBMCs or T cells enriched from blood (not recorded which). The receptor was isolated from a woman in her forties or fifties who had recovered from COVID-19. The rearrangement links TRBV12-3 or TRBV12-4 to TRBJ1-1; D is perhaps TRBD1 (5 bases). CDR3 sequence: CASSLSPGVAFF. The DNA for the CDR3 is TGTGCCAGCAGTCTAAGCCCGGGGGTAGCTTTCTTT.